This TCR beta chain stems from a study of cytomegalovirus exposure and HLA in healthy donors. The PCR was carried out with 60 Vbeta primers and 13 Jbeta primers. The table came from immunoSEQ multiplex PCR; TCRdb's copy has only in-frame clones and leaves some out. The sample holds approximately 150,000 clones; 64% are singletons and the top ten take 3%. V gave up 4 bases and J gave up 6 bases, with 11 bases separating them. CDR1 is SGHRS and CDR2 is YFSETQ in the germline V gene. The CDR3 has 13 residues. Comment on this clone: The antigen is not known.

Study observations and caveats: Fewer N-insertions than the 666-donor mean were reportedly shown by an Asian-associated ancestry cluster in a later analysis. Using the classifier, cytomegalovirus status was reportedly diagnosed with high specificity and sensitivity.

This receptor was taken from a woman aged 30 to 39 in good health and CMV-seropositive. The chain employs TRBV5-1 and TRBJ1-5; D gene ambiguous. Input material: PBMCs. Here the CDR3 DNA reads TGCGCCAGCAGCCAGGATGTGGGTCAGCCCCAGCATTTT. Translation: CASSQDVGQPQHF.